What follows are 4 T cell receptor beta chains derived from one specimen sequenced in a study of blood T cell repertoires in COVID-19. This table comes from immunoSEQ multiplex PCR, and its TCRdb copy is limited to in-frame clones, with some not included. The sample has approximately 400,000 clones, approximately 88% seen once. The sample was peripheral blood. The receptors here all came from a man aged 35-49 years with acute or convalescent COVID-19.

The genes are TRBV6-5 and TRBJ2-1, with D possibly being TRBD1 (5 bases). CDR3 length: 14 amino acids. From germline, CDR1 is MNHEY and CDR2 SVGAGI. V was shortened by 0 bases and J by 9 bases, with 12 bases between the two germline ends. CDR3 coding DNA: TGTGCCAGCAGTTACTCGGTCGTTGGGGCTGAGCAGTTCTTC. It yields the protein CASSYSVVGAEQFF.

This clone was picked up a small number of times. The V call is TRBV30, the J call TRBJ2-3; D gene unclear. Trimming took off 1 base at V and 2 bases at J, with 10 bases between the two ends. The CDR3 has 14 residues. CDR1 is GTSNPN and CDR2 is SVGIG in the germline V gene (reference sequence). Written as DNA, the CDR3 is TGTGCCTGGAGTGGGCAGTCCCCCACAGATACGCAGTATTTT. It is translated as CAWSGQSPTDTQYF.

The rearrangement links TRBV5-6 to TRBJ2-5, with TRBD2 identical over 7 bases. V dropped 2 bases and J dropped 9; count of bases not matched to a gene: 10. The CDR3 totals 14 residues. In germline, CDR1 is SGHDT, CDR2 YYEEEE. The CDR3 loop reads CASSFFQRDVSQYF. The CDR3 DNA follows: TGTGCCAGCAGCTTCTTCCAGCGGGATGTTTCCCAGTACTTC.

The chain couples TRBV5-6 to TRBJ1-2; perhaps TRBD1 as D (6 bases). The V gene lost 0 bases and the J gene lost 8 bases, with 8 bases spanning the gap. This CDR3 region has 12 residues. CDR1 is SGHDT and CDR2 is YYEEEE in the germline V gene. The CDR3 spells CASSLGTDGYTF. In nucleotides, the CDR3 is TGTGCCAGCAGCTTGGGGACAGACGGCTACACCTTC.